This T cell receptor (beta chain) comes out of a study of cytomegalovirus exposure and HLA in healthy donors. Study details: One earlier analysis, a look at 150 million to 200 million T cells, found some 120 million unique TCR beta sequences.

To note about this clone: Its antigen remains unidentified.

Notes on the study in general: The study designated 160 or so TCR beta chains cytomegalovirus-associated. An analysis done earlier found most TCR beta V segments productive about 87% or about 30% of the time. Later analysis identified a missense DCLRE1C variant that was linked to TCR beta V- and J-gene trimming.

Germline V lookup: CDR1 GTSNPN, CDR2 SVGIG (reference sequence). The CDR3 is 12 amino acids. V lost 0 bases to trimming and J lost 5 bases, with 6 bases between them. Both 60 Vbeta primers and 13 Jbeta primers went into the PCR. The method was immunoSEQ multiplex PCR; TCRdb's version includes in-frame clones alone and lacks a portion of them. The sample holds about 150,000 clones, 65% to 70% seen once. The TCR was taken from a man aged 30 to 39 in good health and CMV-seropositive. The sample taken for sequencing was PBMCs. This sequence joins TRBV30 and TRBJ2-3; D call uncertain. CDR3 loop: CAWSVFVDTQYF. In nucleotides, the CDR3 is TGTGCCTGGAGTGTATTCGTAGATACGCAGTATTTT.